This paragraph reports one T cell receptor (beta chain). These data originate in a study of T cell responses to AZD1222 COVID-19 vaccine. V trimming: 6 bases; J trimming: 0 bases; junction bases outside the gene matches: 6. Germline CDR1 and CDR2: MDHEN and SYDVKM. The CDR3 spans 15 residues. TCRdb keeps only in-frame clones here, not all; method: immunoSEQ multiplex PCR. This sample has about 140,000 clones, with over 90% found just once. Sequenced material: peripheral blood, taken on day 0 of AZD1222 vaccination. The receptor was derived from an adult in good health. The V gene is TRBV28, the J gene TRBJ2-7, with 9 bases fitting TRBD1. CDR3 sequence reads: CASSQGQGPSYEQYF. DNA of the CDR3: TGTGCCAGCAGCCAGGGACAGGGTCCCTCCTACGAGCAGTACTTC.